These T cell receptor beta chains were read from a single sample in a study of T cell repertoires in ileal Crohn's disease. Assay used: immunoSEQ multiplex PCR; TCRdb lists only in-frame clones, some missing. The table has 55,000 to 65,000 clones, 70% to 90% seen once; the top ten hold around 2%. Material: ileal tissue. The receptor source for this set is an adult with Crohn's disease. Both conserved end residues are part of each CDR3. Each record gives: D gene, J gene, clone size, V gene, CDR3 protein, CDR3 DNA. A D gene is named only where the DNA matches it firmly. Rows give clone size only sometimes, using once, few, many, or a class for an expanded clone.

D: -
J: TRBJ2-7
size: -
V: TRBV11-2
CDR3: CASSIDRFGEQYF
DNA: TGTGCCAGCAGCATAGACAGGTTTGGCGAGCAGTACTTC

D: TRBD2
J: TRBJ2-1
size: -
V: TRBV11-3
CDR3: CASSLSSQREINEQFF
DNA: TGTGCCAGCAGCTTGAGCTCGCAGCGGGAGATCAATGAGCAGTTCTTC

D: TRBD1
J: TRBJ1-2
size: -
V: TRBV30
CDR3: CAWRPDRVVGYTF
DNA: TGTGCCTGGAGACCGGACAGGGTAGTAGGCTACACCTTC

D: TRBD1
J: TRBJ1-5
size: once
V: TRBV28
CDR3: CGARTGTEKPVQPQHF
DNA: TGTGGAGCCCGGACAGGAACGGAGAAGCCAGTTCAGCCCCAGCATTTT

D: -
J: TRBJ2-2
size: -
V: TRBV6-4
CDR3: CASSWTEDTGELFF
DNA: TGTGCCAGCAGCTGGACAGAGGACACCGGGGAGCTGTTTTTT

D: -
J: TRBJ1-5
size: few
V: TRBV7-8
CDR3: CASSLSGGAFNQPQHF
DNA: TGTGCCAGCAGCCTCTCGGGTGGGGCGTTCAATCAGCCCCAGCATTTT

D: -
J: TRBJ2-5
size: once
V: TRBV6-1
CDR3: CASSRQETSETQYF
DNA: TGTGCCAGCAGTCGACAGGAGACGTCGGAGACCCAGTACTTC

D: TRBD2
J: TRBJ2-7
size: -
V: TRBV11-3
CDR3: CASSSSGTSGYEQYF
DNA: TGTGCCAGCAGCTCATCCGGGACTAGCGGCTACGAGCAGTACTTC

D: -
J: TRBJ1-2
size: -
V: TRBV6-5
CDR3: CASSYGRWSGADGYTF
DNA: TGTGCCAGCAGTTATGGTCGCTGGTCAGGGGCGGATGGCTACACCTTC

D: -
J: TRBJ1-1
size: -
V: TRBV5-1
CDR3: CASSVTGPLNTEAFF
DNA: TGCGCCAGCAGCGTTACAGGGCCTTTGAACACTGAAGCTTTCTTT

D: TRBD1
J: TRBJ1-1
size: -
V: TRBV28
CDR3: CASSFRQGSGGEAFF
DNA: TGTGCCAGCAGTTTTAGACAGGGCTCAGGCGGTGAAGCTTTCTTT

D: TRBD1
J: TRBJ1-2
size: -
V: TRBV28
CDR3: CARQRNRGKDGYGYTF
DNA: TGTGCCCGTCAAAGGAACAGGGGAAAGGATGGGTATGGCTACACCTTC

D: -
J: TRBJ1-6
size: -
V: TRBV9
CDR3: CASSPSDKNSPLHF
DNA: TGTGCCAGCAGCCCTTCCGACAAGAATTCACCCCTCCACTTT

D: TRBD2
J: TRBJ2-7
size: -
V: TRBV4-3
CDR3: CASSQSTSGRADEQYF
DNA: TGCGCCAGCAGCCAATCCACTAGCGGGAGGGCCGACGAGCAGTACTTC

D: TRBD1
J: TRBJ1-2
size: -
V: TRBV19
CDR3: CASRDRGERSYGYTF
DNA: TGTGCCAGTAGGGACAGGGGTGAGAGGAGCTATGGCTACACCTTC

D: -
J: TRBJ1-5
size: few
V: TRBV28
CDR3: CASSLSSWTVNQPQHF
DNA: TGTGCCAGCAGTTTAAGTAGTTGGACAGTCAATCAGCCCCAGCATTTT

D: -
J: TRBJ1-1
size: -
V: TRBV5-1
CDR3: CASSVSRGFGVITEAFF
DNA: TGCGCCAGCAGCGTCTCCCGGGGTTTTGGGGTAATAACTGAAGCTTTCTTT

D: -
J: TRBJ1-1
size: -
V: TRBV27
CDR3: CASCAGGYYRTEAFF
DNA: TGTGCCAGCTGTGCGGGGGGTTATTATCGGACTGAAGCTTTCTTT

D: TRBD1
J: TRBJ1-1
size: -
V: TRBV7-9
CDR3: CASSFAGTGGAGRAFF
DNA: TGTGCCAGCAGCTTCGCCGGGACAGGGGGCGCCGGGAGAGCTTTCTTT

D: -
J: TRBJ1-1
size: few
V: TRBV18
CDR3: CASSRAGGTTEAFF
DNA: TGTGCCAGCTCACGAGCGGGGGGGACGACTGAAGCTTTCTTT

D: -
J: TRBJ1-5
size: -
V: TRBV28
CDR3: CASRLTGLGQPQHF
DNA: TGTGCCAGCAGGCTGACAGGTCTGGGTCAGCCCCAGCATTTT

D: TRBD1
J: TRBJ2-7
size: -
V: TRBV7-8
CDR3: CASSLGTGKNFEQYF
DNA: TGTGCCAGCAGCTTAGGGACAGGGAAAAATTTCGAGCAGTACTTC

D: TRBD1
J: TRBJ1-4
size: -
V: TRBV11-2
CDR3: CASSLDLGQGGEKLFF
DNA: TGTGCCAGCAGCTTAGACCTTGGACAGGGAGGAGAAAAACTGTTTTTT

D: -
J: TRBJ1-1
size: once
V: TRBV11-3
CDR3: CASTPGAVNTEAFF
DNA: TGTGCCAGCACCCCAGGGGCAGTGAACACTGAAGCTTTCTTT

D: -
J: TRBJ1-2
size: -
V: TRBV13
CDR3: CASSLSPDSYGYTF
DNA: TGTGCCAGCAGCTTATCTCCCGACAGCTATGGCTACACCTTC

D: -
J: TRBJ2-1
size: -
V: TRBV29-1
CDR3: CSVQGGGSSYNEQFF
DNA: TGCAGCGTCCAAGGGGGTGGTAGCTCCTACAATGAGCAGTTCTTC

D: -
J: TRBJ2-1
size: -
V: TRBV15
CDR3: CATSRAPGYNEQFF
DNA: TGTGCCACCAGCAGAGCTCCCGGGTACAATGAGCAGTTCTTC

D: -
J: TRBJ2-7
size: once
V: TRBV19
CDR3: CASSMGQVGEQYF
DNA: TGTGCCAGTAGTATGGGGCAGGTGGGCGAGCAGTACTTC

D: -
J: TRBJ1-1
size: -
V: TRBV5-6
CDR3: CASSLELRLSEAFF
DNA: TGTGCCAGCAGCTTGGAACTACGGCTTTCTGAAGCTTTCTTT

D: -
J: TRBJ2-7
size: -
V: TRBV4-2
CDR3: CASSQVEGVGYEQYF
DNA: TGTGCCAGCAGCCAAGTGGAGGGAGTTGGCTACGAGCAGTACTTC

D: TRBD1
J: TRBJ2-7
size: -
V: TRBV5-1
CDR3: CASSLGQGLSSYEQYF
DNA: TGCGCCAGCAGCTTGGGACAGGGGCTGAGCTCCTACGAGCAGTACTTC

D: -
J: TRBJ2-2
size: -
V: TRBV18
CDR3: CASSSLAVTGELFF
DNA: TGTGCCAGCTCATCCCTGGCAGTCACCGGGGAGCTGTTTTTT

D: -
J: TRBJ1-1
size: -
V: TRBV5-6
CDR3: CASSLPRVTEAFF
DNA: TGTGCCAGCAGCTTGCCCAGGGTCACTGAAGCTTTCTTT

D: -
J: TRBJ1-1
size: -
V: TRBV19
CDR3: CASSISRDTEAFF
DNA: TGTGCCAGTAGCATCTCCCGCGACACTGAAGCTTTCTTT

D: TRBD2
J: TRBJ2-3
size: -
V: TRBV10-3
CDR3: CAISGGGARDTQYF
DNA: TGTGCCATCAGTGGCGGGGGGGCGAGAGATACGCAGTATTTT

D: -
J: TRBJ2-2
size: -
V: TRBV7-2
CDR3: CASSLPGGSYTGELFF
DNA: TGTGCCAGCAGCCTTCCCGGAGGGAGCTACACCGGGGAGCTGTTTTTT

D: -
J: TRBJ1-6
size: few
V: TRBV28
CDR3: CASSLLGGDSPLHF
DNA: TGTGCCAGCAGTTTATTAGGGGGGGATTCACCCCTCCACTTT

D: -
J: TRBJ2-7
size: -
V: TRBV2
CDR3: CASSSTYEQYF
DNA: TGTGCCAGCAGTTCTACCTACGAGCAGTACTTC

D: -
J: TRBJ2-7
size: -
V: TRBV14
CDR3: CASSRLDAYEQYF
DNA: TGTGCCAGCAGCCGGCTAGATGCCTACGAGCAGTACTTC

D: TRBD1
J: TRBJ2-1
size: -
V: TRBV6-6
CDR3: CASNLNGQGTNEQFF
DNA: TGTGCCAGCAACCTAAACGGACAGGGAACCAATGAGCAGTTCTTC

D: -
J: TRBJ2-3
size: -
V: TRBV15
CDR3: CATSRGGTDMQYF
DNA: TGTGCCACCAGCAGAGGGGGCACAGATATGCAGTATTTT

D: TRBD1
J: TRBJ1-5
size: -
V: TRBV12-5
CDR3: CASGLGQGIQPQHF
DNA: TGTGCTAGTGGTTTGGGACAGGGTATACAGCCCCAGCATTTT

D: -
J: TRBJ1-1
size: -
V: TRBV9
CDR3: CASSVGHNKEVQEAFF
DNA: TGTGCCAGCAGCGTAGGTCACAACAAAGAGGTCCAGGAAGCTTTCTTT

D: -
J: TRBJ1-2
size: -
V: TRBV5-1
CDR3: CASSLQGLGGYTF
DNA: TGCGCCAGCAGCTTACAGGGTTTGGGTGGCTACACCTTC

D: -
J: TRBJ1-4
size: -
V: TRBV10-3
CDR3: CAISESGAGEKLFF
DNA: TGTGCCATCAGTGAGTCAGGGGCCGGCGAAAAACTGTTTTTT

D: -
J: TRBJ1-3
size: -
V: TRBV7-2
CDR3: CASSPGGAPGNTIYF
DNA: TGTGCCAGCAGCCCTGGGGGGGCCCCTGGAAACACCATATATTTT